Sequencing of this TCR beta chain was carried out in a study of cytomegalovirus exposure and HLA in healthy donors. General observations from the study: Presence/absence analyses assumed roughly uniform sequencing depth across donors. Immune exposure data for these donors was limited to CMV serostatus. Later analysis identified a missense DCLRE1C variant that was linked to TCR beta V- and J-gene trimming.

Vbeta (60) and Jbeta (13) primers were used in the PCR. Assay used: immunoSEQ multiplex PCR; TCRdb lists only in-frame clones, some missing. The sample contains approximately 79,000 clones, roughly three quarters of which appear only once. As for this clone: Its antigen is still unknown.

Source material: PBMCs. The TCR originated in a woman in her forties in good health and CMV-seropositive.

As DNA, the CDR3 is TGTGCCAGCAGCCTAAGCCTCAACACAGGGAATGAGCAGTTCTTC. Amino acids: CASSLSLNTGNEQFF. The chain joins TRBV5-4 to TRBJ2-1; maybe TRBD1 (6 bases). The CDR3 length is 15 residues. Between the trimmed V and J ends, which lost 4 bases and 7 bases, there was a span of 18 bases. The germline CDR1 and CDR2 sequences are SGHNT and YYREEE (reference sequence).